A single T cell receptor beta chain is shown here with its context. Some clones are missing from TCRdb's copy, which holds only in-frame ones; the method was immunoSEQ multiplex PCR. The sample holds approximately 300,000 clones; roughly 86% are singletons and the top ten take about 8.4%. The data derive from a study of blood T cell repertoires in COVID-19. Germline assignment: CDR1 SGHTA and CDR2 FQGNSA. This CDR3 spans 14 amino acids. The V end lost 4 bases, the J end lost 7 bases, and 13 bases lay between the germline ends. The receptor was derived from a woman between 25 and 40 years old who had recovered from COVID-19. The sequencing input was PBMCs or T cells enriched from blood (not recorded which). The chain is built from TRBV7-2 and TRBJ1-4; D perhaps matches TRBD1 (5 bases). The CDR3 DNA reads TGTGCCAGCAGCTATGGGGGGGTTCGTGAAAAACTGTTTTTT. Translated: CASSYGGVREKLFF.